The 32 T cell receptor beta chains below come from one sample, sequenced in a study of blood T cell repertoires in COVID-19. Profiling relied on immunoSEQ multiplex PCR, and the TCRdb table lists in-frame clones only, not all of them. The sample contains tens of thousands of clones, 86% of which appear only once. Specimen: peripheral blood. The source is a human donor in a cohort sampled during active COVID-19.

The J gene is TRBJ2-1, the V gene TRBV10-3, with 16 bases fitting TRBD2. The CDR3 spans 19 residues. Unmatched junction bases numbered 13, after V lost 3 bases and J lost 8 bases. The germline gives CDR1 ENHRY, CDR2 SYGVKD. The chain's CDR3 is CAISDSGLAGGPSGYEQFF. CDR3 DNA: TGTGCCATCAGTGACTCGGGACTAGCGGGAGGGCCCTCGGGGTATGAGCAGTTCTTC.

The CDR3 sequence is CASSQEQGRVFEQYF. The CDR3 DNA sequence: TGTGCCAGCAGCCAAGAACAGGGGCGGGTTTTCGAGCAGTACTTC. The chain couples TRBV14 to TRBJ2-7, with TRBD1 matching 7 bases. The germline V gene encodes CDR1 SGHDN and CDR2 FVKESK. Trimming cost V 0 bases and J 6 bases; bases outside gene matches: 8. The CDR3 consists of 15 residues.

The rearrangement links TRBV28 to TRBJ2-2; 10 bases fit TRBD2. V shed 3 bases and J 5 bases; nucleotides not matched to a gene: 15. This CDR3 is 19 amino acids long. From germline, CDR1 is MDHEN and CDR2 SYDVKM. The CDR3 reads CASSLNIQASGRRTGELFF. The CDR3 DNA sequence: TGTGCCAGCAGTTTGAACATTCAGGCTAGCGGGAGACGGACCGGGGAGCTGTTTTTT.

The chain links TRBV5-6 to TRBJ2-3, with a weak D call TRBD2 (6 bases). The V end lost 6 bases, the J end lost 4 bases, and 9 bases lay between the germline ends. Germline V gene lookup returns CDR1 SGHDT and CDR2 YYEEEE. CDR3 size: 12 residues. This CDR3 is CASTWGADTQYF. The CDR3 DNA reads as TGTGCCAGCACCTGGGGGGCAGATACGCAGTATTTT.

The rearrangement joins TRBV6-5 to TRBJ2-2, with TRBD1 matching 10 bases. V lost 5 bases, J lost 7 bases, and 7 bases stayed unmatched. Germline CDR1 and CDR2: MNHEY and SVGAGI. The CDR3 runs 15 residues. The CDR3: CASSTGTGVIGELFF. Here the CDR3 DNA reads TGTGCCAGCAGTACCGGGACAGGGGTGATCGGGGAGCTGTTTTTT.

The CDR3 region has the DNA TGTGCCAGCAGTCACCTAACAGGGGCGTCCTACGAGCAGTACTTC. It translates to CASSHLTGASYEQYF. V is TRBV2 and J is TRBJ2-7; 7 bases align to TRBD1. The CDR3 covers 15 residues. Germline V gives CDR1 SNHLY, CDR2 FYNNEI. V was pared by 5 bases and J by 1 base, with 8 bases of the junction left unmatched.

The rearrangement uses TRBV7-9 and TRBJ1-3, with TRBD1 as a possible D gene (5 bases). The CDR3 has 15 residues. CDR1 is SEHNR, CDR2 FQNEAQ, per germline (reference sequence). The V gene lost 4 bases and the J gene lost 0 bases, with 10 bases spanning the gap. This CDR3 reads CASSSTGYSGNTIYF. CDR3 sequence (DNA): TGTGCCAGCAGCTCAACAGGCTACTCTGGAAACACCATATATTTT.

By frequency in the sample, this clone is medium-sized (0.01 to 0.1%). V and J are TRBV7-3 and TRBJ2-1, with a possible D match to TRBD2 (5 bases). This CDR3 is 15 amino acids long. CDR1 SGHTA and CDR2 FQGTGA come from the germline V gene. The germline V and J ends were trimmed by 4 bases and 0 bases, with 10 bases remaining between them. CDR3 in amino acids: CASSYGLHSYNEQFF. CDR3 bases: TGTGCCAGCAGCTACGGACTGCACTCCTACAATGAGCAGTTCTTC. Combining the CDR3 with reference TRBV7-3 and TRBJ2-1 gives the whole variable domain GAGVSQTPSNKVTEKGKYVELRCDPISGHTALYWYRQSLGQGPEFLIYFQGTGAADDSGLPNDRFFAVRPEGSVSTLKIQRTERGDSAVYLCASSYGLHSYNEQFFGPGTRLTVL.

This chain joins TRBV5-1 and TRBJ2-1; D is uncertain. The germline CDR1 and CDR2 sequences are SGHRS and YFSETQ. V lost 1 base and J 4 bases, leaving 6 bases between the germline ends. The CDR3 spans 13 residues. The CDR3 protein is CASSLPGYNEQFF. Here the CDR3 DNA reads TGCGCCAGCAGCTTGCCAGGATACAATGAGCAGTTCTTC.

DNA of the CDR3: TGTGCCAGCAGCTTGGTCCCCCCACAGGGAACCGGGGCCAACGTCCTGACTTTC. Translation gives CASSLVPPQGTGANVLTF. The rearrangement joins TRBV5-5 to TRBJ2-6; a weak D match, TRBD1 (6 bases). CDR1 SGHKS and CDR2 YYEKEE come from the germline V gene (reference sequence). The ends were cut back, 0 bases at V and 4 bases at J, with 17 bases in the middle. The CDR3 contains 18 residues.

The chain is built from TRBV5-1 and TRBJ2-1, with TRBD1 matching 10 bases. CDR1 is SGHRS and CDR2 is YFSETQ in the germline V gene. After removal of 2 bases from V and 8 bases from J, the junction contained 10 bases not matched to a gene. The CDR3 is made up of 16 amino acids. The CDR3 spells CASSFRRTGGSDEQFF. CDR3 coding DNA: TGCGCCAGCAGCTTCAGGAGGACAGGGGGTAGCGATGAGCAGTTCTTC.

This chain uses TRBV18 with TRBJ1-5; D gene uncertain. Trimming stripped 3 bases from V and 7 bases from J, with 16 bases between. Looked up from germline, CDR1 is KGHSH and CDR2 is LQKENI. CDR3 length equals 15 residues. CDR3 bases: TGTGCCAGCTCACCTAACCGGGAGGCCGGCCAGCCCCAGCATTTT. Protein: CASSPNREAGQPQHF.

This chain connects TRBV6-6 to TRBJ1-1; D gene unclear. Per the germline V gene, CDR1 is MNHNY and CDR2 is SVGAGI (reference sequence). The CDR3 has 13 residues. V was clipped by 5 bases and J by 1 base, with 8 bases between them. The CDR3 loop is CASSNLGNTEAFF. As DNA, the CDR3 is TGTGCCAGCAGTAACCTCGGGAACACTGAAGCTTTCTTT.

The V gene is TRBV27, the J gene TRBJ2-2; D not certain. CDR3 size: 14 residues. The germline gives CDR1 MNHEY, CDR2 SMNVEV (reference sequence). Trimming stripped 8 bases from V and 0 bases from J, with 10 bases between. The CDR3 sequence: CASSGSPNTGELFF. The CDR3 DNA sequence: TGTGCCAGCTCCGGGTCCCCGAACACCGGGGAGCTGTTTTTT.

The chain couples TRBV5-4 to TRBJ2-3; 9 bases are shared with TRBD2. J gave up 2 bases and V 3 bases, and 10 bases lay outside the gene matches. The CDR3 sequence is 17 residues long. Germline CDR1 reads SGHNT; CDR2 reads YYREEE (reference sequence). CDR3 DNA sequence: TGTGCCAGCAGCTCGGTGGGTAGCGGGAGCCTCACAGATACGCAGTATTTT. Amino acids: CASSSVGSGSLTDTQYF.

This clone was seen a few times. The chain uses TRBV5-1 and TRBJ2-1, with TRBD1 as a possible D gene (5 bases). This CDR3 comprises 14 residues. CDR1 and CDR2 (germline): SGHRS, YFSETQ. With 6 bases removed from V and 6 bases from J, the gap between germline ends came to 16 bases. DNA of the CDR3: TGCGCCAGCAAAGTGGGTAGGCAGGGCAATGAGCAGTTCTTC. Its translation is CASKVGRQGNEQFF.

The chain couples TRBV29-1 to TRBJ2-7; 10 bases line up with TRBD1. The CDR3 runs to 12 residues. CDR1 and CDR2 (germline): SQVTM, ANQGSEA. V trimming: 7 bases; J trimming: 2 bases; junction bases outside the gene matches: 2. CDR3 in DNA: TGCAGCGGGGGACAGGGGACCTACGAGCAGTACTTC. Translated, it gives CSGGQGTYEQYF.

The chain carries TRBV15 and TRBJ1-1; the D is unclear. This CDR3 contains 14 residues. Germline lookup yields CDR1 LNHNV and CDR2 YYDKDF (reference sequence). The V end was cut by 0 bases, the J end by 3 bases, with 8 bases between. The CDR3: CATSRDQIYTEAFF. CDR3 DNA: TGTGCCACCAGCAGAGATCAAATTTACACTGAAGCTTTCTTT.

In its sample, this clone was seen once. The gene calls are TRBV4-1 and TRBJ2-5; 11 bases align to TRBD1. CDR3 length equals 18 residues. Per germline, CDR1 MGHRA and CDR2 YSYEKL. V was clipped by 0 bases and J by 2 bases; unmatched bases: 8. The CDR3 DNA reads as TGCGCCAGCAGCCAAGATTGGGGGACAGGGGGGACTCAAGAGACCCAGTACTTC. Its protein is CASSQDWGTGGTQETQYF.

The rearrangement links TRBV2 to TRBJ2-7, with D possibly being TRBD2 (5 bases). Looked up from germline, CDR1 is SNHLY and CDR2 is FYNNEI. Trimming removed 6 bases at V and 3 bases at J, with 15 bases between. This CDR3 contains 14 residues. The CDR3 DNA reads TGTGCCAGCAGGAGTAGAGGGATCGGCTACGAGCAGTACTTC. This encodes CASRSRGIGYEQYF.

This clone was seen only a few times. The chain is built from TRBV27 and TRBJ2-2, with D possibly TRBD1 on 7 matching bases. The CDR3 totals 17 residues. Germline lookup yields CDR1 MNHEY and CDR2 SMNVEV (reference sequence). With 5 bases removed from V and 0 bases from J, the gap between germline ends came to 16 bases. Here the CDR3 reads CASSLGRRGPNTGELFF. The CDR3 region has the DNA TGTGCCAGCAGTCTAGGCAGGAGGGGGCCGAACACCGGGGAGCTGTTTTTT.

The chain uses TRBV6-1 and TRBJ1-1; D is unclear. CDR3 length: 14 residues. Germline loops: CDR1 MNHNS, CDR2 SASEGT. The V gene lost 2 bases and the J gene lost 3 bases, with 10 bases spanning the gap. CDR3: CASSESWQYTEAFF. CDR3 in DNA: TGTGCCAGCAGTGAATCTTGGCAGTACACTGAAGCTTTCTTT.

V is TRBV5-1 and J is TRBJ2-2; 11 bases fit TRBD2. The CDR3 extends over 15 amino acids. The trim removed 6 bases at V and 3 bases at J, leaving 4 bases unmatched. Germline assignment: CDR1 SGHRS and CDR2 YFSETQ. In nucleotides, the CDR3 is TGCGCCAGCACCGGGACTAGCGGAGACACCGGGGAGCTGTTTTTT. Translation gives CASTGTSGDTGELFF.

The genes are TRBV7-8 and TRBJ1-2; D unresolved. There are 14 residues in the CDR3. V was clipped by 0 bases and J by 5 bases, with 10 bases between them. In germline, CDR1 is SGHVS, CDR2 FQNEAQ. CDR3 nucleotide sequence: TGTGCCAGCAGCTTAGCGTCACAGCCGTATGGCTACACCTTC. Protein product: CASSLASQPYGYTF.

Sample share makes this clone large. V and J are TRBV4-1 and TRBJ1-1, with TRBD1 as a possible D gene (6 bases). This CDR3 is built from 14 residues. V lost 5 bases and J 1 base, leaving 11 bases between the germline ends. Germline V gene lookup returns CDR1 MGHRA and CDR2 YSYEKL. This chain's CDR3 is CASSTRTENTEAFF. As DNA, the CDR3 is TGCGCCAGCAGCACCCGGACAGAGAACACTGAAGCTTTCTTT.

The CDR3 protein is CAISIQGAGGYTF. DNA of the CDR3: TGTGCCATCAGCATCCAGGGGGCTGGTGGCTACACCTTC. This chain joins TRBV10-3 and TRBJ1-2, with 8 bases identical to TRBD1. The CDR3 contains 13 residues. After removal of 6 bases from V and 7 bases from J, the junction contained 7 bases not matched to a gene. Per the germline V gene, CDR1 is ENHRY and CDR2 is SYGVKD.

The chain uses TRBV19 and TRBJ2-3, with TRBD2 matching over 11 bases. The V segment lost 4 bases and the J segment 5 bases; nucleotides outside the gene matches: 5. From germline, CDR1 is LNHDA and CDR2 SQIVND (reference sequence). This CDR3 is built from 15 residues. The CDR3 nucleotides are TGTGCCAGTAGTACTCTAGCGGGAGGAGGAGATACGCAGTATTTT. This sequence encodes CASSTLAGGGDTQYF.

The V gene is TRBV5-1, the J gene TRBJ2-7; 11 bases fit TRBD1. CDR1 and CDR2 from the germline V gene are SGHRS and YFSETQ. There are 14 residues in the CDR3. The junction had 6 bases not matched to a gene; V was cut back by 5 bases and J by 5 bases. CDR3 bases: TGCGCCAGCAGTCGGACAGGGGGCAGCCACGAGCAGTACTTC. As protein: CASSRTGGSHEQYF.

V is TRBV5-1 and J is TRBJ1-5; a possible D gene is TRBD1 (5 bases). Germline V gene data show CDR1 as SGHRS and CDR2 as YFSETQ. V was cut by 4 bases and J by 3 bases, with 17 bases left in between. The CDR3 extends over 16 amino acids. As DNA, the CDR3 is TGCGCCAGCAGCGCCACAGGACCGTTTAACAATCAGCCCCAGCATTTT. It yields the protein CASSATGPFNNQPQHF.

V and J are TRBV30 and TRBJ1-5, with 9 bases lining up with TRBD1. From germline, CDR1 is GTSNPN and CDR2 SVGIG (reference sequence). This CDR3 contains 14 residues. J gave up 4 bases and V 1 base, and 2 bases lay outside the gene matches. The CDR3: CAWSEGTGNQPQHF. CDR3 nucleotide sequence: TGTGCCTGGAGTGAAGGGACAGGGAATCAGCCCCAGCATTTT.

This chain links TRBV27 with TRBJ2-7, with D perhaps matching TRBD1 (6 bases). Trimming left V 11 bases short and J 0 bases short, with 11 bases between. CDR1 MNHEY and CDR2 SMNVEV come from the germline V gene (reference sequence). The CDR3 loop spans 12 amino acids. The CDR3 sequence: CASGTFSYEQYF. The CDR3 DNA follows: TGTGCCTCGGGGACATTCTCCTACGAGCAGTACTTC.

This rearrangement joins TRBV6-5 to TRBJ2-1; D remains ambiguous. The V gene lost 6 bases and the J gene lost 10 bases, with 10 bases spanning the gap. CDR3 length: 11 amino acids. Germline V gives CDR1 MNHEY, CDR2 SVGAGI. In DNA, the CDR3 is TGTGCCAGCAGCGAGAGCTGGGAGCAGTTCTTC. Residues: CASSESWEQFF.